These 10 T cell receptor beta chains share one sample of origin, sequenced in a study of blood T cell repertoires in COVID-19. Generated by immunoSEQ multiplex PCR, the TCRdb table keeps only in-frame clones and is missing some. The sample includes 200,000 to 250,000 clones, roughly 80% of them seen just once. Material: peripheral blood. These receptors were obtained from a young woman with acute or convalescent COVID-19.

V usage is TRBV25-1 and J usage is TRBJ1-1; D is perhaps TRBD1 (5 bases). Germline CDR1 is MGHDK and CDR2 is SYGVNS. This CDR3 is built from 14 residues. Between the trimmed V and J ends, which lost 4 bases and 11 bases, there was a span of 20 bases. CDR3 loop: CASSATLGGIVAFF. In DNA form, the CDR3 reads TGTGCCAGCAGTGCTACTCTCGGGGGGATTGTGGCTTTCTTT.

The V and J genes are TRBV6-1 and TRBJ2-7, with a possible D match to TRBD1 (6 bases). V was clipped by 2 bases and J by 0 bases, with 11 bases between them. This CDR3 region has 15 residues. The germline V gene has CDR1 MNHNS and CDR2 SASEGT. The CDR3 DNA follows: TGTGCCAGCAGTGAACAGGGGCCTAGCTCCTACGAGCAGTACTTC. Its protein product is CASSEQGPSSYEQYF.

CDR3 nucleotides: TGTGCCAGCAGATGGACAGTTGTCGGCACTGAAGCTTTCTTT. Translation: CASRWTVVGTEAFF. This chain uses TRBV27 with TRBJ1-1, with D possibly TRBD1 on 6 matching bases. The CDR3 extends over 14 amino acids. V was shortened by 6 bases and J by 4 bases, with 15 bases between the two germline ends. CDR1 MNHEY and CDR2 SMNVEV come from the germline V gene (reference sequence).

The chain is built from TRBV6-2 or TRBV6-3 and TRBJ2-3, with 10 bases matching TRBD1. With 2 bases clipped from V and 2 bases from J, the junction kept 1 base outside the gene matches. Germline V CDR1 and CDR2: MNHEY, SVGEGT. This CDR3 is built from 15 residues. The CDR3 region has the DNA TGTGCCAGCAGTTACGGGACAGGGGTCACAGATACGCAGTATTTT. It is translated as CASSYGTGVTDTQYF.

V usage is TRBV6-2 or TRBV6-3 and J usage is TRBJ1-1, with TRBD1 as a possible D gene (5 bases). CDR1 and CDR2 from the germline V gene are MNHEY and SVGEGT. Trimming stripped 5 bases from V and 7 bases from J, with 23 bases between. This CDR3 region has 16 residues. CDR3 DNA sequence: TGTGCCAGCAGTGCCCAACCCCAGGGCGCAGGTGATGAAGCTTTCTTT. Translated: CASSAQPQGAGDEAFF.

This clone was detected once. The chain uses TRBV18 and TRBJ2-1; 13 bases are shared with TRBD2. V shed 3 bases and J 9 bases; nucleotides not matched to a gene: 14. Germline CDR1 KGHSH, CDR2 LQKENI. The CDR3 extends over 18 amino acids. The DNA for the CDR3 is TGTGCCAGCTCACCCCTAGCTGGGACTAGCGGGACCCCAGCTGAGCAGTTCTTC. The encoded protein is CASSPLAGTSGTPAEQFF.

This chain connects TRBV18 to TRBJ1-6; D gene ambiguous. Germline-derived CDR1 and CDR2 are KGHSH and LQKENI. The V gene lost 2 bases and the J gene lost 7 bases, with 15 bases spanning the gap. This CDR3 has 16 residues. CDR3 coding DNA: TGTGCCAGCTCACCAGCCGGGGTTATGGGGAATTCACCCCTCCACTTT. Its protein product is CASSPAGVMGNSPLHF. Variable domain in full (rest from reference TRBV18 and TRBJ1-6): NAGVMQNPRHLVRRRGQEARLRCSPMKGHSHVYWYRQLPEEGLKFMVYLQKENIIDESGMPKERFSAEFPKEGPSILRIQQVVRGDSAAYFCASSPAGVMGNSPLHFGNGTRLTVT.

This chain connects TRBV28 to TRBJ2-1; 10 bases are a match to TRBD2. Per germline, CDR1 MDHEN and CDR2 SYDVKM. V was pared by 5 bases and J by 10 bases, with 11 bases of the junction left unmatched. This CDR3 contains 15 residues. The CDR3 DNA is TGTGCCAGCAGTCCATCTCCCGGGACTAGCGTGGAGCAGTTCTTC. It yields the protein CASSPSPGTSVEQFF.

The J gene is TRBJ1-1, the V gene TRBV5-1, with a possible D match to TRBD1 (5 bases). The CDR3 extends over 16 amino acids. Trimming stripped 4 bases from V and 2 bases from J, with 18 bases between. CDR1 and CDR2 from the germline V gene are SGHRS and YFSETQ. DNA of the CDR3: TGCGCCAGCAGCCGGCTCGCGGGGCCACAAAACACTGAAGCTTTCTTT. Residues: CASSRLAGPQNTEAFF.

The rearrangement links TRBV5-1 to TRBJ1-2, with D perhaps TRBD1 (6 bases). The CDR3 sequence is 15 residues long. Germline CDR1 SGHRS, CDR2 YFSETQ. V lost 0 bases and J lost 4, with 13 bases in between. DNA of the CDR3: TGCGCCAGCAGCTTGGCCTTCCGACAGGTCTATGGCTACACCTTC. This codes for CASSLAFRQVYGYTF.